This TCR beta chain derives from a study of CD8+ T cells in alopecia areata. The CDR3 contains 10 residues. Trimming took off 5 bases at V and 5 bases at J, with 6 bases between the two ends. The germline V gene has CDR1 SQVTM and CDR2 ANQGSEA. RNA was isolated and reverse transcribed to cDNA, the sequencing template. The assay was immunoSEQ multiplex PCR, and TCRdb's table has in-frame clones only and misses some. This table holds 69,000 or so clones, approximately 60% found once. The TCR originated in a human donor with alopecia areata. The gene calls are TRBV29-1 and TRBJ1-1; D call uncertain. Sequences were derived from CD8+ T cells sorted from blood, sampled at week 0. CDR3 DNA: TGCAGCGTTTTATTGACTGAAGCTTTCTTT. Its translation is CSVLLTEAFF.